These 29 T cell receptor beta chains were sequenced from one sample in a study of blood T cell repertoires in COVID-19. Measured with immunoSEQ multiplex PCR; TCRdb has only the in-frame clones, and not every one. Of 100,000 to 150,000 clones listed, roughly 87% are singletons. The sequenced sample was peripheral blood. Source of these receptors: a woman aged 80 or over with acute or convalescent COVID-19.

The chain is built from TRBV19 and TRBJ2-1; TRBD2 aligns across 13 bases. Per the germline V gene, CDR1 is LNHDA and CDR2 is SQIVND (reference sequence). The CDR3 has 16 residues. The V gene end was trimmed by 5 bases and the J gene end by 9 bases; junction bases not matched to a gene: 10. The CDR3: CASSPQTSGGSVEQFF. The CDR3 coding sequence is TGTGCCAGTAGTCCCCAGACTAGCGGGGGGAGTGTTGAGCAGTTCTTC. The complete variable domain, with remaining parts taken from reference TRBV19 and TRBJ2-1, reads DGGITQSPKYLFRKEGQNVTLSCEQNLNHDAMYWYRQDPGQGLRLIYYSQIVNDFQKGDIAEGYSVSREKKESFPLTVTSAQKNPTAFYLCASSPQTSGGSVEQFFGPGTRLTVL.

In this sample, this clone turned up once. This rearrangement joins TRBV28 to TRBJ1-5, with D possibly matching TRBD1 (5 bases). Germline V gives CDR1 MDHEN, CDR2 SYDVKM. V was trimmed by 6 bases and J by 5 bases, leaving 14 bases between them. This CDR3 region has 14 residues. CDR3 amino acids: CASRSGLADQPQHF. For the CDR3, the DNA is TGTGCCAGCAGATCGGGACTGGCAGATCAGCCCCAGCATTTT.

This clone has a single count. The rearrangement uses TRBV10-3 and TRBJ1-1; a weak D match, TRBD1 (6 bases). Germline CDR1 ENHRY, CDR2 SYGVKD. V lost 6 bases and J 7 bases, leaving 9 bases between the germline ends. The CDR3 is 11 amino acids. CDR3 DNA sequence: TGTGCCATCAGGGGGACACTTGAAGCTTTCTTT. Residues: CAIRGTLEAFF.

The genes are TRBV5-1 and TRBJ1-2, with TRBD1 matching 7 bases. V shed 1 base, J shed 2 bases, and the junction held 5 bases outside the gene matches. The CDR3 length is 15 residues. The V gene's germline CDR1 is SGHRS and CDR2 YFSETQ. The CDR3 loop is CASSLIGTANYGYTF. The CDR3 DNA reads TGCGCCAGCAGCTTGATCGGGACAGCAAACTATGGCTACACCTTC.

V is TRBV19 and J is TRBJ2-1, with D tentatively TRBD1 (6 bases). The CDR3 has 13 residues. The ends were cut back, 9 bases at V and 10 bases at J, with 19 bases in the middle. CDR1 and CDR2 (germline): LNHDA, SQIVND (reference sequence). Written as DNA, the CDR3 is TGTGCCAGCGAGAGACAGGCTTCGGGGGAGCAGTTCTTC. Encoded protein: CASERQASGEQFF.

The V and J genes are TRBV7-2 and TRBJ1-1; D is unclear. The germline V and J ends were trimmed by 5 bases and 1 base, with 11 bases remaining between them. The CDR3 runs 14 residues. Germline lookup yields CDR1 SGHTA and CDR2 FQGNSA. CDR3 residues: CASSHGFGNTEAFF. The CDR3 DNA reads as TGTGCCAGCAGCCACGGGTTCGGGAACACTGAAGCTTTCTTT.

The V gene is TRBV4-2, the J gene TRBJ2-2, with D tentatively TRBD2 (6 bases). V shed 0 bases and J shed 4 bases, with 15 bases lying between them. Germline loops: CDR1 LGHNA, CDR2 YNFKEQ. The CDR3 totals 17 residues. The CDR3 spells CASSQDGGIGGTGELFF. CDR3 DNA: TGTGCCAGCAGCCAAGATGGGGGGATAGGCGGCACCGGGGAGCTGTTTTTT.

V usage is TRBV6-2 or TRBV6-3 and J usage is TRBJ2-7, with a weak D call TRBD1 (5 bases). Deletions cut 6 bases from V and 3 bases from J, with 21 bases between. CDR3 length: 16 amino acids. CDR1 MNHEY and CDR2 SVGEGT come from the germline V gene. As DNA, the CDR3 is TGTGCCAGCAGCCAACCCTTTCAGGGTTTTAGCTACGAGCAGTACTTC. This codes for CASSQPFQGFSYEQYF.

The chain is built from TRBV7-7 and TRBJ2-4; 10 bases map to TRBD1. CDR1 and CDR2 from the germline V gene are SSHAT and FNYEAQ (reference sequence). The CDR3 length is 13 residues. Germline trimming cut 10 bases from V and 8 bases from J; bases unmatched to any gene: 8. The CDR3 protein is CAIGDRGGDIQYF. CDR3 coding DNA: TGTGCCATAGGGGACAGGGGAGGTGACATTCAGTACTTC.

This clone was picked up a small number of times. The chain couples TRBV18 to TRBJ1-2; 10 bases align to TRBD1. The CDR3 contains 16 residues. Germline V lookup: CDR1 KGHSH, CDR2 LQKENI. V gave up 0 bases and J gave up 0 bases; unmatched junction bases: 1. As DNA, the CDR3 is TGTGCCAGCTCACCACCGGGGACAGGGGCTAACTATGGCTACACCTTC. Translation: CASSPPGTGANYGYTF.

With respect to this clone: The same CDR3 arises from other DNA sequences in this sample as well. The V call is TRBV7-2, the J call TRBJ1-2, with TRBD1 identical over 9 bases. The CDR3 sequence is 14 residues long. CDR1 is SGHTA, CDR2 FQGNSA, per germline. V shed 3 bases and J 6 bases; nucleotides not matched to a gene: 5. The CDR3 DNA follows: TGTGCCAGCAGCTTTCCAGGGACAGGGAATGGCTACACCTTC. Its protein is CASSFPGTGNGYTF.

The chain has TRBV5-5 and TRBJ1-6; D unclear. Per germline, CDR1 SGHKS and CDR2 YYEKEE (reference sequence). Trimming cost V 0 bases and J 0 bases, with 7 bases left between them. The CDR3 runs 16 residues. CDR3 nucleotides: TGTGCCAGCAGCTTGGCTGGCAGCTCCTATAATTCACCCCTCCACTTT. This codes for CASSLAGSSYNSPLHF.

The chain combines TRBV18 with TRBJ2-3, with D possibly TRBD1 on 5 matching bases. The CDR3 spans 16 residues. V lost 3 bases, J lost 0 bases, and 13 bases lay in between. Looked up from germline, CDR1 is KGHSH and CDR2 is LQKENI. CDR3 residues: CASSPNIDSSTDTQYF. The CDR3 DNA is TGTGCCAGCTCACCTAATATCGACAGCAGCACAGATACGCAGTATTTT.

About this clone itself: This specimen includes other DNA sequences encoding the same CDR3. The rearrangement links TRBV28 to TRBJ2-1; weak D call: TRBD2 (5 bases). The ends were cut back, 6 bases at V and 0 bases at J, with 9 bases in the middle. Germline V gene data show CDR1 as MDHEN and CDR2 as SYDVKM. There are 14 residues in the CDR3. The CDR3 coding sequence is TGTGCCAGCAGGGACTCCAGCTCCTACAATGAGCAGTTCTTC. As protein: CASRDSSSYNEQFF.

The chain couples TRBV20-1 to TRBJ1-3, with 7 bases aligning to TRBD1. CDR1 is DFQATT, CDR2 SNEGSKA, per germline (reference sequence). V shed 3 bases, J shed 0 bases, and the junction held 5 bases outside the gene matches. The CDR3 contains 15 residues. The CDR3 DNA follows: TGCAGTGCTAGTGGGGACAGTGGCTCTGGAAACACCATATATTTT. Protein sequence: CSASGDSGSGNTIYF.

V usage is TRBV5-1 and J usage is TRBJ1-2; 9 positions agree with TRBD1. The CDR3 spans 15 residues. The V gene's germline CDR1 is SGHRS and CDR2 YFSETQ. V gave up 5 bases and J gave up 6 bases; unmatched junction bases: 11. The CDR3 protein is CASRRQGGTRDGYTF. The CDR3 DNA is TGCGCCAGCAGGAGACAGGGGGGTACTAGAGATGGCTACACCTTC.

The CDR3 coding sequence is TGTGCCAGCAGCTCCCAACAGGGGAGCACAGATACGCAGTATTTT. This encodes CASSSQQGSTDTQYF. The chain joins TRBV5-5 to TRBJ2-3; 7 nucleotides agree with TRBD1. CDR3 length: 15 amino acids. Trimming at V came to 3 bases and at J to 0 bases, leaving 4 bases not matched to a gene. Germline CDR1 reads SGHKS; CDR2 reads YYEKEE (reference sequence).

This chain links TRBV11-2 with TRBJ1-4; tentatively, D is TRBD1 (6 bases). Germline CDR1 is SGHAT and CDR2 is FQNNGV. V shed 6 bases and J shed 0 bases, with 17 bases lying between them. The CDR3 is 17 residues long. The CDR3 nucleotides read TGTGCCAGCAGACCGGGGCAGGGGCATTCAACTAATGAAAAACTGTTTTTT. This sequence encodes CASRPGQGHSTNEKLFF.

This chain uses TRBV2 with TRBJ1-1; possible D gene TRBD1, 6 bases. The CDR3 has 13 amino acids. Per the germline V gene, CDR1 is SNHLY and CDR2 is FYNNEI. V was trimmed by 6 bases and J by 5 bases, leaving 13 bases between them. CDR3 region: CASRDNRETEAFF. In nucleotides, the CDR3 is TGTGCCAGCAGGGATAACAGGGAGACTGAAGCTTTCTTT. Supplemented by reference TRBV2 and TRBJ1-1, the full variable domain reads EPEVTQTPSHQVTQMGQEVILRCVPISNHLYFYWYRQILGQKVEFLVSFYNNEISEKSEIFDDQFSVERPDGSNFTLKIRSTKLEDSAMYFCASRDNRETEAFFGQGTRLTVV.

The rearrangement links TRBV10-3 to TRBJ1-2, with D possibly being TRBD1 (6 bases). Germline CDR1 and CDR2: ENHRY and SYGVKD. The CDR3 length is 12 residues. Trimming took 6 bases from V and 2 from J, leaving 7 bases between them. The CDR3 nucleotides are TGTGCCATCAGCGGACAGAACTATGGCTACACCTTC. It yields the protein CAISGQNYGYTF.

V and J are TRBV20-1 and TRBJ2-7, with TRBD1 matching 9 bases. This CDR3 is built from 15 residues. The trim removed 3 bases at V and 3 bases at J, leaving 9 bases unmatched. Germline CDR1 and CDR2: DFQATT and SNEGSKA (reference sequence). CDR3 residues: CSASPLTGGSYEQYV. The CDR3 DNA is TGCAGTGCTAGTCCTCTTACAGGGGGCAGCTACGAGCAGTACGTC.

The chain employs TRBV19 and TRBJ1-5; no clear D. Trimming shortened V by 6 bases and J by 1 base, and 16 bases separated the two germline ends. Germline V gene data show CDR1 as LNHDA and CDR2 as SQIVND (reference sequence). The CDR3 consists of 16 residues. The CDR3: CASRNVLGRSNQPQHF. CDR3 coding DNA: TGTGCCAGTAGGAACGTGCTGGGCCGGAGCAATCAGCCCCAGCATTTT. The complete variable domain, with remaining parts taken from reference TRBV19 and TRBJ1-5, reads DGGITQSPKYLFRKEGQNVTLSCEQNLNHDAMYWYRQDPGQGLRLIYYSQIVNDFQKGDIAEGYSVSREKKESFPLTVTSAQKNPTAFYLCASRNVLGRSNQPQHFGDGTRLSIL.

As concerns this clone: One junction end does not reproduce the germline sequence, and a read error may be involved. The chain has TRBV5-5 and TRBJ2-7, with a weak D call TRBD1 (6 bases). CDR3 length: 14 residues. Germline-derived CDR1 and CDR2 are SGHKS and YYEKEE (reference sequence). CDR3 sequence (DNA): TGTGCCAGCAGTTTGGGACACAGCTCCTACGAGCAGTACTTC. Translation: CASSLGHSSYEQYF.

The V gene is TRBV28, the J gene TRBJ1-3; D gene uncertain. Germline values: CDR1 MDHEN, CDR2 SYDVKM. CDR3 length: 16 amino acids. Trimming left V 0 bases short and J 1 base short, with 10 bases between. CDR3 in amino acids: CASSLWRHLSGNTIYF. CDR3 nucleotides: TGTGCCAGCAGTTTATGGCGGCACTTATCTGGAAACACCATATATTTT.

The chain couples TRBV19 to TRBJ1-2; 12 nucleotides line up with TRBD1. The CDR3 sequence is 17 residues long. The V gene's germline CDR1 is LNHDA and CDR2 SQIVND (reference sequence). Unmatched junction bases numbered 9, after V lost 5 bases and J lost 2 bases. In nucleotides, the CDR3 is TGTGCCAGTAGTGCCGCCGGGACAGGGGGCTCAAACTATGGCTACACCTTC. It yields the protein CASSAAGTGGSNYGYTF.

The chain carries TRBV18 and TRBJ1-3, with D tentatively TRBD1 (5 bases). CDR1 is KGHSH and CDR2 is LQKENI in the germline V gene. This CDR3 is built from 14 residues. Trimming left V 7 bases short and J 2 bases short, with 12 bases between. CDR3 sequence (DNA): TGTGCCAGCTTCTCGGGGGGAACTGGAAACACCATATATTTT. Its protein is CASFSGGTGNTIYF.

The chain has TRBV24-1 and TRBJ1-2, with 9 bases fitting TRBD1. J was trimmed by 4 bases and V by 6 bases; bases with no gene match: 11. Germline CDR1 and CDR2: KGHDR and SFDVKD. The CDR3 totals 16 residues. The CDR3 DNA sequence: TGTGCCACCAGTTATACGGGACAGGGCGACGTCTATGGCTACACCTTC. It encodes CATSYTGQGDVYGYTF.

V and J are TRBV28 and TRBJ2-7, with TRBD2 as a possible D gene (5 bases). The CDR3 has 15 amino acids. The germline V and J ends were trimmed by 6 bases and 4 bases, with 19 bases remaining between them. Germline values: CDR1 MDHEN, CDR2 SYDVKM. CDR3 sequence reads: CASSPRGGGPYEQYV. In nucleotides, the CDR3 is TGTGCCAGCAGCCCCCGGGGTGGAGGCCCTTACGAGCAGTACGTC.

CDR3 amino acids: CASIGQAGFQAGSPLHF. CDR3 in DNA: TGTGCCAGCATTGGACAGGCAGGGTTTCAGGCTGGTTCACCCCTCCACTTT. V is TRBV2 and J is TRBJ1-6, with 7 positions matching TRBD1. The CDR3 covers 17 residues. CDR1 is SNHLY and CDR2 is FYNNEI in the germline V gene. V gave up 7 bases and J gave up 9 bases; unmatched junction bases: 18.